The rows below give T cell receptor beta chains drawn from one sample of a study of T cell responses to AZD1222 COVID-19 vaccine. This table comes from immunoSEQ multiplex PCR, and its TCRdb copy is limited to in-frame clones, with some not included. Here the sample spans roughly 58,000 clones, about 85% being singletons. The sample was peripheral blood, taken on day 0 of MenACWY control vaccination. The receptors stem from an adult in good health. Each CDR3 is given with its conserved first and last residue. The D gene is left open where the match is weak. A row's size may be missing; if present it is once, few, many or a size class.

D gene	V gene	J gene	CDR3 length	clone size	CDR3 protein	CDR3 DNA
.	TRBV12-5	TRBJ1-5	10	.	CAPSHQPQHF	TGTGCTCCAAGCCATCAGCCCCAGCATTTT
TRBD1	TRBV7-2	TRBJ2-7	14	.	CASSLVGGRDEQYF	TGTGCCAGCAGCTTAGTAGGGGGCCGGGACGAGCAGTACTTC
TRBD1	TRBV4-1	TRBJ2-5	15	.	CASSQASTGAETQYF	TGCGCCAGCAGCCAAGCGTCGACAGGGGCAGAGACCCAGTACTTC
.	TRBV3-1/TRBV3-2	TRBJ1-1	13	.	CASRQETGTEAFF	TGTGCCAGCAGGCAAGAGACGGGGACTGAAGCTTTCTTT
.	TRBV28	TRBJ1-2	15	.	CASSFQGRPNYGYTF	TGTGCCAGCAGTTTTCAGGGGAGGCCAAACTATGGCTACACCTTC
TRBD2	TRBV6-5	TRBJ2-3	14	few	CASSRGVSTDTQYF	TGTGCCAGCAGTCGGGGGGTCAGCACAGATACGCAGTATTTT
TRBD1	TRBV20-1	TRBJ1-5	15	once	CSASGGGWDNQPQHF	TGCAGTGCTAGTGGAGGGGGCTGGGACAATCAGCCCCAGCATTTT
TRBD2	TRBV7-7	TRBJ2-4	19	.	CASSLRGNSGRAAKNIQYF	TGTGCTAGCAGCTTAAGGGGGAATAGCGGGAGGGCCGCCAAAAACATTCAGTACTTC
.	TRBV4-3	TRBJ1-3	18	.	CASSQDPPGPATGNTIYF	TGCGCCAGCAGCCAAGATCCCCCCGGGCCAGCAACGGGAAACACCATATATTTT
TRBD1	TRBV28	TRBJ2-5	18	once	CASSLPITTGEVQETQYF	TGTGCCAGCAGTTTACCCATAACGACAGGGGAAGTACAAGAGACCCAGTACTTC
TRBD1	TRBV19	TRBJ1-5	16	.	CASSPRDRGANQPQHF	TGTGCCAGTAGTCCTAGGGACAGGGGCGCGAATCAGCCCCAGCATTTT
TRBD1	TRBV4-1	TRBJ1-1	15	once	CASSQEDRGRGEAFF	TGCGCCAGCAGCCAGGAGGACAGGGGACGAGGTGAAGCTTTCTTT
TRBD1	TRBV7-2	TRBJ2-7	16	.	CASSLVGTGKLYEQYF	TGTGCCAGCAGCTTAGTAGGGACAGGTAAACTCTACGAGCAGTACTTC
TRBD1	TRBV18	TRBJ1-3	16	.	CASSPPIGGTGNTIYF	TGTGCCAGCTCACCACCAATAGGGGGCACTGGAAACACCATATATTTT
TRBD2	TRBV5-4	TRBJ2-1	16	.	CASSLMAGGRYNEQFF	TGTGCCAGCAGCTTGATGGCGGGAGGGCGCTACAATGAGCAGTTCTTC
.	TRBV5-4	TRBJ2-2	14	.	CASSMTQNTGELFF	TGTGCCAGCAGCATGACTCAGAACACCGGGGAGCTGTTTTTT
TRBD1	TRBV27	TRBJ2-3	17	.	CASSLSRTGGGTDTQYF	TGTGCCAGCAGTTTATCGAGGACAGGGGGAGGCACAGATACGCAGTATTTT
.	TRBV27	TRBJ1-2	13	.	CASSLRGNYGYTF	TGTGCCAGCAGTTTAAGGGGCAACTATGGCTACACCTTC
.	TRBV9	TRBJ1-2	12	.	CASSASFNGYTF	TGTGCCAGCAGCGCCTCATTCAACGGCTACACCTTC
TRBD2	TRBV19	TRBJ2-1	13	.	CASSSSGRASLFF	TGTGCCAGTAGTTCTAGCGGGAGGGCCAGCTTGTTCTTC
.	TRBV19	TRBJ1-2	11	.	CASSLGIGYTF	TGTGCCAGTAGTTTAGGGATCGGCTACACCTTC
.	TRBV6-2/TRBV6-3	TRBJ1-6	15	.	CASSLLGYGNSPLHF	TGTGCCAGCAGTTTACTCGGCTACGGGAATTCACCCCTCCACTTT
TRBD1	TRBV5-6	TRBJ1-3	14	few	CASSRTGELYTIYF	TGTGCCAGCAGCAGGACAGGGGAGTTATACACCATATATTTT
TRBD1	TRBV28	TRBJ1-4	16	.	CASSSPSGTENEKLFF	TGTGCCAGCAGTTCTCCATCCGGGACAGAGAATGAAAAACTGTTTTTT
.	TRBV9	TRBJ1-3	13	.	CASSVDSGNTIYF	TGTGCCAGCAGCGTAGACTCTGGAAACACCATATATTTT
.	TRBV5-1	TRBJ2-1	14	.	CASSTGFSYNEQFF	TGCGCCAGCAGCACAGGGTTTTCCTACAATGAGCAGTTCTTC
TRBD2	TRBV18	TRBJ2-1	16	few	CASSPPGSGRHNEQFF	TGTGCCAGCTCACCACCGGGTAGCGGGAGGCACAATGAGCAGTTCTTC
.	TRBV6-2/TRBV6-3	TRBJ2-1	18	.	CASSYSKTGMGGYNEQFF	TGTGCCAGCAGTTACTCTAAGACAGGGATGGGGGGTTACAATGAGCAGTTCTTC
.	TRBV10-2	TRBJ2-3	15	.	CASLQTGWDTDTQYF	TGCGCCAGTCTCCAGACGGGATGGGACACAGATACGCAGTATTTT
.	TRBV30	TRBJ1-2	13	.	CAQKGAYNYGYTF	TGTGCCCAAAAAGGGGCCTATAACTATGGCTACACCTTC
TRBD1	TRBV18	TRBJ1-1	14	.	CASSRDREVTEAFF	TGTGCCAGCTCACGGGACAGGGAGGTCACTGAAGCTTTCTTT
.	TRBV28	TRBJ1-1	17	.	CASSMSSSGALNTEAFF	TGTGCCAGCAGTATGAGCAGCTCCGGGGCCTTGAACACTGAAGCTTTCTTT
TRBD2	TRBV7-8	TRBJ2-7	15	few	CASSPGTSGRYEQYF	TGTGCCAGCAGCCCAGGGACTAGCGGGAGGTACGAGCAGTACTTC
.	TRBV7-8	TRBJ2-6	15	.	CASSLTQAGANVLTF	TGTGCCAGCAGCTTAACGCAGGCTGGGGCCAACGTCCTGACTTTC
TRBD1	TRBV6-4	TRBJ1-1	14	.	CASSLEQGDTEAFF	TGTGCCAGCAGTCTTGAACAGGGGGACACTGAAGCTTTCTTT
.	TRBV28	TRBJ2-1	15	.	CASSLGGTAGHEQFF	TGTGCCAGCAGTTTAGGGGGGACGGCTGGCCATGAGCAGTTCTTC
TRBD1	TRBV28	TRBJ2-3	13	.	CASKTGGTDTQYF	TGTGCCAGCAAAACAGGGGGCACAGATACGCAGTATTTT
TRBD2	TRBV28	TRBJ2-7	17	.	CASSPSPGTSGSYEQYF	TGTGCCAGCAGTCCCTCTCCCGGGACTAGCGGGAGTTACGAGCAGTACTTC
.	TRBV7-9	TRBJ2-3	15	.	CASSPPALRTDTQYF	TGTGCCAGCAGCCCTCCGGCATTAAGGACAGATACGCAGTATTTT
TRBD1	TRBV28	TRBJ1-1	16	few	CASSVPGQGGNTEAFF	TGTGCCAGCAGTGTCCCGGGACAGGGCGGGAACACTGAAGCTTTCTTT
.	TRBV5-4	TRBJ1-2	13	.	CASSFRDYYGYTF	TGTGCCAGCAGCTTCAGGGATTACTATGGCTACACCTTC
.	TRBV30	TRBJ1-2	15	.	CAWSRDRTNNYGYTF	TGTGCCTGGAGCCGAGACAGGACGAATAACTATGGCTACACCTTC
.	TRBV4-3	TRBJ2-7	15	.	CASSRAHGGTYEQYF	TGCGCCAGCAGCCGGGCGCACGGGGGTACGTACGAGCAGTACTTC
.	TRBV18	TRBJ2-1	15	.	CASSPRIEGPDEQFF	TGTGCCAGCTCACCGCGTATTGAGGGGCCGGATGAGCAGTTCTTC
TRBD1	TRBV3-1/TRBV3-2	TRBJ1-5	15	.	CASSQWDSSHQPQHF	TGTGCCAGCAGCCAATGGGACAGTTCTCATCAGCCCCAGCATTTT
.	TRBV29-1	TRBJ1-1	14	.	CSVEEMVMKTEAFF	TGCAGCGTTGAAGAAATGGTAATGAAGACTGAAGCTTTCTTT
.	TRBV7-2	TRBJ1-1	15	.	CASSLEILLGSEAFF	TGTGCCAGCAGCTTAGAAATCCTTCTCGGCAGTGAAGCTTTCTTT
.	TRBV28	TRBJ2-7	14	.	CASKGSQSSYEQYF	TGTGCCAGCAAGGGGAGTCAAAGCTCCTACGAGCAGTACTTC
TRBD1	TRBV6-2/TRBV6-3	TRBJ1-2	13	.	CASSPTGNYGYTF	TGTGCCAGTAGCCCGACAGGGAACTATGGCTACACCTTC
TRBD2	TRBV6-4	TRBJ2-1	15	.	CASSARREGYNEQFF	TGTGCCAGCAGTGCACGGCGGGAGGGGTACAATGAGCAGTTCTTC
.	TRBV6-5	TRBJ1-1	14	.	CASSYPGMNTEAFF	TGTGCCAGCAGTTACCCGGGGATGAACACTGAAGCTTTCTTT
.	TRBV18	TRBJ1-6	14	.	CASSRSSYNSPLHF	TGTGCCAGCTCTCGGAGCTCCTATAATTCACCCCTCCACTTT
TRBD2	TRBV5-5	TRBJ2-2	16	.	CASSSNGLAATGELFF	TGTGCCAGCAGCTCTAACGGACTAGCGGCCACCGGGGAGCTGTTTTTT
.	TRBV29-1	TRBJ1-1	14	.	CSVAVHPEGTEAFF	TGCAGCGTTGCCGTACACCCGGAGGGCACTGAAGCTTTCTTT
TRBD1	TRBV5-4	TRBJ1-6	16	.	CASSSPGTADNSPLHF	TGTGCCAGCAGCTCGCCCGGGACAGCGGACAATTCACCCCTCCACTTT